A selection of T cell receptor beta chains follows, all from one sample in a study of blood T cell repertoires in COVID-19. Libraries were prepared by immunoSEQ multiplex PCR; TCRdb keeps only in-frame clonotypes and omits some of them. The sample has about 500,000 clones, 75% to 90% seen once; the top ten hold approximately 0.7%. The sequenced sample consisted of PBMCs or T cells enriched from blood (not recorded which). These receptors all stem from a woman between 18 and 29 years old who had recovered from COVID-19. Both conserved end residues are part of each CDR3. The D gene is left open where the match is weak. Some rows mark clone size as missing; the rest say once, few, many or name a class of expanded clone.

J gene: TRBJ1-2
V gene: TRBV6-5
clone size: .
D gene: TRBD1
CDR3 protein: CASSYSGGQDYGYTF
CDR3 DNA: TGTGCCAGCAGTTATTCGGGGGGACAGGACTATGGCTACACCTTC

J gene: TRBJ2-1
V gene: TRBV5-1
clone size: once
D gene: .
CDR3 protein: CASSLRVRGWSEQFF
CDR3 DNA: TGCGCCAGCAGCCTGAGGGTTCGTGGATGGAGTGAGCAGTTCTTC

J gene: TRBJ2-7
V gene: TRBV7-9
clone size: .
D gene: TRBD1
CDR3 protein: CASSLDTGQGKPEQYF
CDR3 DNA: TGTGCCAGCAGCTTGGACACGGGACAGGGAAAACCCGAGCAGTACTTC

J gene: TRBJ1-2
V gene: TRBV7-9
clone size: .
D gene: .
CDR3 protein: CASSSELYGYTF
CDR3 DNA: TGTGCCAGCAGCTCGGAGCTCTATGGCTACACCTTC

J gene: TRBJ2-7
V gene: TRBV3-1/TRBV3-2
clone size: few
D gene: TRBD1
CDR3 protein: CASSHDAGTGRYEQYF
CDR3 DNA: TGTGCCAGCAGCCACGATGCCGGGACAGGGAGGTACGAGCAGTACTTC

J gene: TRBJ2-6
V gene: TRBV24-1
clone size: .
D gene: TRBD1
CDR3 protein: CATSGQGDSGANVLTF
CDR3 DNA: TGTGCCACCAGTGGACAGGGGGACTCTGGGGCCAACGTCCTGACTTTC

J gene: TRBJ1-6
V gene: TRBV18
clone size: .
D gene: .
CDR3 protein: CASSPGGKGSPLHF
CDR3 DNA: TGTGCCAGCTCACCGGGGGGTAAGGGTTCACCCCTCCACTTT

J gene: TRBJ2-7
V gene: TRBV7-9
clone size: .
D gene: TRBD1
CDR3 protein: CASSFRDRPIYEQYF
CDR3 DNA: TGTGCCAGCAGCTTTAGGGACAGACCAATCTACGAGCAGTACTTC

J gene: TRBJ1-5
V gene: TRBV2
clone size: few
D gene: TRBD1
CDR3 protein: CASRFDRGENQPQHF
CDR3 DNA: TGTGCCAGCCGATTCGACAGGGGTGAGAATCAGCCCCAGCATTTT

J gene: TRBJ1-5
V gene: TRBV7-3
clone size: .
D gene: TRBD1
CDR3 protein: CASSIDRAQPQHF
CDR3 DNA: TGTGCCAGCAGCATAGACAGGGCCCAGCCCCAGCATTTT

J gene: TRBJ1-1
V gene: TRBV9
clone size: .
D gene: .
CDR3 protein: CASGRDLNTEAFF
CDR3 DNA: TGTGCCAGCGGTCGAGACTTGAACACTGAAGCTTTCTTT

J gene: TRBJ1-1
V gene: TRBV12-5
clone size: once
D gene: TRBD1
CDR3 protein: CASGLNRDRGNTEAFF
CDR3 DNA: TGTGCTAGTGGTCTGAACCGGGACAGGGGAAACACTGAAGCTTTCTTT